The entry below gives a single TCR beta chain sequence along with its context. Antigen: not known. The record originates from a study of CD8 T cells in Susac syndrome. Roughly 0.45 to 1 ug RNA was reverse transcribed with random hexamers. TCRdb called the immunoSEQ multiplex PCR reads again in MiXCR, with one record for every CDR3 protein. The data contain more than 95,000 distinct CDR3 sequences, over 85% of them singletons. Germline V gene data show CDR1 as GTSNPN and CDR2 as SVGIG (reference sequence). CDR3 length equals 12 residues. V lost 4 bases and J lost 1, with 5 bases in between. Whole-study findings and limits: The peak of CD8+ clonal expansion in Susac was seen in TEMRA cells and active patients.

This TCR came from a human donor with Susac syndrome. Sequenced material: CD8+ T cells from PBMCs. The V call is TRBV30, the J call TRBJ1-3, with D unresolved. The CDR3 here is CAWKKSGNTIYF. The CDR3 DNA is TGTGCCTGGAAAAAGTCTGGAAACACCATATATTTT. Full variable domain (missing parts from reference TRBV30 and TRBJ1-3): SQTIHQWPATLVQPVGSPLSLECTVEGTSNPNLYWYRQAAGRGLQLLFYSVGIGQISSEVPQNLSASRPQDRQFILSSKKLLLSDSGFYLCAWKKSGNTIYFGEGSWLTVV.